Listed here are 18 T cell receptor beta chains from one sample, sequenced in a study of blood T cell repertoires in COVID-19. Measured with immunoSEQ multiplex PCR; TCRdb has only the in-frame clones, and not every one. The data contain some 180,000 clones, approximately 83% of them singletons. The specimen was peripheral blood. Receptor source: a woman of 80 years or more with acute or convalescent COVID-19.

This clone was found once. The chain has TRBV19 and TRBJ1-2, with 8 bases aligning to TRBD1. This CDR3 region has 15 residues. Germline V gives CDR1 LNHDA, CDR2 SQIVND (reference sequence). V gave up 4 bases and J gave up 4 bases; unmatched junction bases: 8. The CDR3 coding sequence is TGTGCCAGTAGTAACGACAGGGGCCGGGCCTATGGCTACACCTTC. Translating gives CASSNDRGRAYGYTF. The full variable domain, its missing parts supplied by reference TRBV19 and TRBJ1-2, is DGGITQSPKYLFRKEGQNVTLSCEQNLNHDAMYWYRQDPGQGLRLIYYSQIVNDFQKGDIAEGYSVSREKKESFPLTVTSAQKNPTAFYLCASSNDRGRAYGYTFGSGTRLTVV.

This clone was detected only a few times. The chain carries TRBV19 and TRBJ1-2, with D unresolved. CDR1 and CDR2 from the germline V gene are LNHDA and SQIVND (reference sequence). The CDR3 consists of 16 residues. V shed 5 bases and J shed 1 base, with 17 bases lying between them. CDR3 sequence reads: CASSLLQANLNYGYTF. CDR3 nucleotide sequence: TGTGCCAGTAGTCTGCTCCAGGCAAACCTTAACTATGGCTACACCTTC.

The chain combines TRBV2 with TRBJ1-1; the match to TRBD1 covers 9 bases. CDR1 is SNHLY and CDR2 is FYNNEI in the germline V gene. CDR3 length: 16 residues. Unmatched junction bases numbered 9, after V lost 4 bases and J lost 3 bases. This chain's CDR3 is CASSVGQGGGYTEAFF. The CDR3 nucleotides read TGTGCCAGCAGTGTGGGACAGGGAGGGGGATACACTGAAGCTTTCTTT. The full variable domain, completed using reference TRBV2 and TRBJ1-1, is EPEVTQTPSHQVTQMGQEVILRCVPISNHLYFYWYRQILGQKVEFLVSFYNNEISEKSEIFDDQFSVERPDGSNFTLKIRSTKLEDSAMYFCASSVGQGGGYTEAFFGQGTRLTVV.

The gene calls are TRBV18 and TRBJ1-6; 8 nucleotides line up with TRBD1. Unmatched junction bases numbered 3, after V lost 3 bases and J lost 2 bases. Germline CDR1 KGHSH, CDR2 LQKENI. This CDR3 is 16 amino acids long. The CDR3 nucleotides read TGTGCCAGCTCACCGCCGGACAGGGCCTATAATTCACCCCTCCACTTT. It specifies CASSPPDRAYNSPLHF.

The chain uses TRBV6-4 and TRBJ2-1, with 11 bases aligning to TRBD1. Germline values: CDR1 MRHNA, CDR2 SNTAGT. After removal of 4 bases from V and 8 bases from J, the junction contained 4 bases not matched to a gene. The length of the CDR3 is 14 residues. CDR3 region: CASSAGQGADEQFF. The CDR3 DNA sequence: TGTGCCAGCAGTGCTGGACAGGGGGCAGATGAGCAGTTCTTC.

CDR3 sequence (DNA): TGTGCCGGCTTGAAACAGGGGGCGTTTAGAACTAATGAAAAACTGTTTTTT. This translates into CAGLKQGAFRTNEKLFF. This chain uses TRBV30 with TRBJ1-4; 9 bases are shared with TRBD1. V lost 8 bases to trimming and J lost 1 base; unmatched junction nucleotides: 14. The CDR3 contains 17 residues. Per germline, CDR1 GTSNPN and CDR2 SVGIG (reference sequence).

The gene calls are TRBV11-3 and TRBJ1-4, with 8 bases that match TRBD1. V lost 8 bases and J lost 0; bases outside the gene matches: 5. The CDR3 covers 15 residues. Germline CDR1 reads SGHNT; CDR2 reads YENEEA. CDR3 bases: TGTGCCAGCGGGACAGGCCACGCAACTAATGAAAAACTGTTTTTT. Translating gives CASGTGHATNEKLFF.

The chain is built from TRBV7-9 and TRBJ2-3; 7 bases fit TRBD1. The J segment lost 10 bases and the V segment lost 1 base, leaving 5 bases of the junction unmatched. Looked up from germline, CDR1 is SEHNR and CDR2 is FQNEAQ (reference sequence). The CDR3 loop spans 13 amino acids. The CDR3 protein is CASSLETGNAQYF. The CDR3 DNA reads TGTGCCAGCAGCTTAGAGACAGGGAACGCGCAGTATTTT.

V is TRBV20-1 and J is TRBJ1-2, with unresolved D. CDR1 is DFQATT, CDR2 SNEGSKA, per germline (reference sequence). V lost 3 bases, J lost 2 bases, and 10 bases lay in between. This CDR3 comprises 13 residues. CDR3 sequence reads: CSASLGVNYGYTF. The CDR3 DNA reads TGCAGTGCTAGTCTGGGAGTCAACTATGGCTACACCTTC.

The chain recombines TRBV5-4 with TRBJ2-5, with 7 bases fitting TRBD1. Unmatched junction bases numbered 7, after V lost 3 bases and J lost 5 bases. CDR3 size: 14 residues. CDR1 is SGHNT, CDR2 YYREEE, per germline (reference sequence). The DNA of the CDR3 is TGTGCCAGCAGCTCCACAGGGGCGACGGAGACCCAGTACTTC. Protein: CASSSTGATETQYF.

J is TRBJ2-7 and V is TRBV7-9, with a possible D match to TRBD1 (6 bases). Trimming pared 5 bases from V and 2 bases from J, leaving 13 bases between. This CDR3 contains 14 residues. Germline loops: CDR1 SEHNR, CDR2 FQNEAQ (reference sequence). As DNA, the CDR3 is TGTGCCAGCAGCACCCTACAGGGCACCTACGAGCAGTACTTC. Translation gives CASSTLQGTYEQYF.

V is TRBV10-3 and J is TRBJ1-1; no clear D gene. Trimming took 0 bases from V and 1 from J, leaving 9 bases between them. This CDR3 contains 15 residues. Germline CDR1 is ENHRY and CDR2 is SYGVKD. In nucleotides, the CDR3 is TGTGCCATCAGTGAGTCCGCGGGCCAGAACACTGAAGCTTTCTTT. Encoded protein: CAISESAGQNTEAFF.

CDR3 sequence: CASSLNGAGYTF. As DNA, the CDR3 is TGTGCCAGCAGCTTAAATGGGGCCGGCTACACCTTC. V gene TRBV7-2 combines with J gene TRBJ1-2; tentative D call: TRBD1 (5 bases). Germline V gene data show CDR1 as SGHTA and CDR2 as FQGNSA. V was pared by 2 bases and J by 8 bases, with 9 bases between. The length of the CDR3 is 12 residues.

The genes are TRBV2 and TRBJ2-5, with TRBD1 as a possible D gene (6 bases). CDR3 size: 12 residues. V was clipped by 5 bases and J by 4 bases, with 8 bases between them. Germline lookup yields CDR1 SNHLY and CDR2 FYNNEI. CDR3 loop: CASSSQGETQYF. The CDR3 bases are TGTGCCAGCAGTTCACAGGGAGAGACCCAGTACTTC.

The V gene is TRBV19, the J gene TRBJ2-7, with 7 bases that match TRBD1. Germline V gives CDR1 LNHDA, CDR2 SQIVND (reference sequence). CDR3 length: 16 amino acids. With V trimmed by 5 bases and J by 4 bases, 14 bases remained unmatched. Here the CDR3 DNA reads TGTGCCAGTAGTGTAAGGGGGCAGGGAGCAACGTACGAGCAGTACTTC. Translating it yields CASSVRGQGATYEQYF.

This clone occurred once. The chain carries TRBV6-1 and TRBJ2-7, with D unresolved. The CDR3 is made up of 17 amino acids. Germline assignment: CDR1 MNHNS and CDR2 SASEGT. Trimming left V 1 base short and J 8 bases short, with 24 bases between. The CDR3 sequence is CASSEGTLRGIPFKQYF. The CDR3 nucleotides read TGTGCCAGCAGTGAAGGTACCCTACGAGGAATCCCGTTCAAGCAGTACTTC.

The V gene is TRBV24-1, the J gene TRBJ1-1, with a possible D match to TRBD1 (5 bases). Trimming shortened V by 4 bases and J by 10 bases, and 12 bases separated the two germline ends. This CDR3 region has 12 residues. Per germline, CDR1 KGHDR and CDR2 SFDVKD. DNA of the CDR3: TGTGCCACCAGTGAATCGGAGGGGCCAGCTTTCTTT. It codes for CATSESEGPAFF.

V gene TRBV5-4 combines with J gene TRBJ1-2; 10 bases line up with TRBD1. The CDR3 totals 16 residues. V lost 2 bases to trimming and J lost 6 bases; unmatched junction nucleotides: 10. The germline gives CDR1 SGHNT, CDR2 YYREEE (reference sequence). The CDR3 loop is CASSFGQGGTVDGYTF. In DNA, the CDR3 is TGTGCCAGCAGCTTTGGACAGGGGGGAACTGTAGATGGCTACACCTTC.